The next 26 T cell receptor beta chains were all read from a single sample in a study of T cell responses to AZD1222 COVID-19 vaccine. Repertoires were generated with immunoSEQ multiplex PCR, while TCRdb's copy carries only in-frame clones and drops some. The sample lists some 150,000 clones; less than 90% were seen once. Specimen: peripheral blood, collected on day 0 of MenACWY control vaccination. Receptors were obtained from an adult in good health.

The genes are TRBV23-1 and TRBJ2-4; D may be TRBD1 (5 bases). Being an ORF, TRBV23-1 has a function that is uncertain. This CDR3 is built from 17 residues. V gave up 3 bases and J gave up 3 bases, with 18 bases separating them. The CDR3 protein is CASSHLNRQLFKNIQYF. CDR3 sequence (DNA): TGCGCCAGCAGTCACTTAAACCGACAGCTTTTCAAAAACATTCAGTACTTC.

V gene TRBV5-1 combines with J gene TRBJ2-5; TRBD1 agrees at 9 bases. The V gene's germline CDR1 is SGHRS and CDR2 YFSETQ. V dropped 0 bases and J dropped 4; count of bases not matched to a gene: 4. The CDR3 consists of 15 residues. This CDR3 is CASSLGQGVGETQYF. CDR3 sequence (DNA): TGCGCCAGCAGCTTGGGACAGGGGGTAGGAGAGACCCAGTACTTC.

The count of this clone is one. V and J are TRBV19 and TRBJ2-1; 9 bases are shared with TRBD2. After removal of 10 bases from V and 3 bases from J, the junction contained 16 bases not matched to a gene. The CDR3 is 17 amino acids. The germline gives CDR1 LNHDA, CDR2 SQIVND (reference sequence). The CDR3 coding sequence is TGTGCCACCCAACTCGATGGCGGGGGGGTGATCTACAATGAGCAGTTCTTC. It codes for CATQLDGGGVIYNEQFF.

The CDR3 here is CASSLERTGNTIYF. CDR3 nucleotide sequence: TGTGCCAGCAGCCTGGAGAGGACTGGAAACACCATATATTTT. The chain carries TRBV27 and TRBJ1-3; no firm D call. The germline V and J ends were trimmed by 6 bases and 2 bases, with 11 bases remaining between them. The germline V gene encodes CDR1 MNHEY and CDR2 SMNVEV (reference sequence). This CDR3 has 14 amino acids.

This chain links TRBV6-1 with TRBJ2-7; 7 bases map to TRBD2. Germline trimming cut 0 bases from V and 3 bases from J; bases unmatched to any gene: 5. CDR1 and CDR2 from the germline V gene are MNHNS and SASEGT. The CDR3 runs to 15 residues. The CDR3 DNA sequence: TGTGCCAGCAGTGAAGCTAGGGTAGCGGGCTACGAGCAGTACGTC. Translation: CASSEARVAGYEQYV.

The CDR3 here is CSARVTDTQYF. CDR3 in DNA: TGCAGTGCTAGGGTAACAGATACGCAGTATTTT. V and J are TRBV20-1 and TRBJ2-3; no definite D call. This CDR3 region has 11 residues. Trimming pared 3 bases from V and 3 bases from J, leaving 4 bases between. In germline, CDR1 is DFQATT, CDR2 SNEGSKA (reference sequence).

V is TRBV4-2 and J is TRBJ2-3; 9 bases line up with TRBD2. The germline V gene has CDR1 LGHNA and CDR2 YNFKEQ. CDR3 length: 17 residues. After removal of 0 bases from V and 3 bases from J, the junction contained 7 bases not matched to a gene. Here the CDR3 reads CASSQDGGGAGTDTQYF. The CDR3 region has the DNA TGTGCCAGCAGCCAAGATGGCGGGGGGGCGGGGACAGATACGCAGTATTTT.

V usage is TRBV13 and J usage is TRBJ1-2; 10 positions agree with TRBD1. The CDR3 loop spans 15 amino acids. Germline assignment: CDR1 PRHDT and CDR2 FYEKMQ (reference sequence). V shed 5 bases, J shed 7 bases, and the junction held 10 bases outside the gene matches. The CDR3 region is CASSGKTGGHSGYTF. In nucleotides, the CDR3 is TGTGCCAGCAGCGGAAAGACAGGGGGCCACAGTGGCTACACCTTC.

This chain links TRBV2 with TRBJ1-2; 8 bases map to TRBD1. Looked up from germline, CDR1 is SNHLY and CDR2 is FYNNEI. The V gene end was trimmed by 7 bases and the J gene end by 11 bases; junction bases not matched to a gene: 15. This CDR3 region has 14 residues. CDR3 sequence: CASIAPEGQGRYTF. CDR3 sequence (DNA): TGTGCCAGCATCGCCCCGGAAGGACAGGGAAGATACACCTTC. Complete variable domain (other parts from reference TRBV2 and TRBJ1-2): EPEVTQTPSHQVTQMGQEVILRCVPISNHLYFYWYRQILGQKVEFLVSFYNNEISEKSEIFDDQFSVERPDGSNFTLKIRSTKLEDSAMYFCASIAPEGQGRYTFGSGTRLTVV.

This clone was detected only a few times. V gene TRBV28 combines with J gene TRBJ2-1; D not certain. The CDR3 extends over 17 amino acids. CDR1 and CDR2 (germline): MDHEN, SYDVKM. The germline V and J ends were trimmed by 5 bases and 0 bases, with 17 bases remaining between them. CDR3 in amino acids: CASSRPTFSTSYNEQFF. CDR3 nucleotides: TGTGCCAGCAGTCGCCCGACTTTCTCCACCTCCTACAATGAGCAGTTCTTC.

The CDR3 loop is CASSLSFRGGELFF. The CDR3 DNA follows: TGTGCCAGCAGTTTATCGTTTCGAGGCGGGGAGCTGTTTTTT. J is TRBJ2-2 and V is TRBV27; no clear D. The CDR3 contains 14 residues. The germline V gene has CDR1 MNHEY and CDR2 SMNVEV (reference sequence). Trimming left V 0 bases short and J 7 bases short, with 9 bases between.

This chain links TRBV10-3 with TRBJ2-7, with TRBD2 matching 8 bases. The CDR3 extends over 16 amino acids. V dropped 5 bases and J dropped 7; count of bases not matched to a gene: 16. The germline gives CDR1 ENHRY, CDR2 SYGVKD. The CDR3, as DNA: TGTGCCATCAGTCGACCTCCGAGCGGGAGCTGGGAAGAGCAGTACTTC. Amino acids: CAISRPPSGSWEEQYF.

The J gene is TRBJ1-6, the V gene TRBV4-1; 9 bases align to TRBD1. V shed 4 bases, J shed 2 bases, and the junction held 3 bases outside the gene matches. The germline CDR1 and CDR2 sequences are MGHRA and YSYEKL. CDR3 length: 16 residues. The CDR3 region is CASSPGQGTYNSPLHF. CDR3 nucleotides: TGCGCCAGCAGCCCGGGACAGGGCACCTATAATTCACCCCTCCACTTT.

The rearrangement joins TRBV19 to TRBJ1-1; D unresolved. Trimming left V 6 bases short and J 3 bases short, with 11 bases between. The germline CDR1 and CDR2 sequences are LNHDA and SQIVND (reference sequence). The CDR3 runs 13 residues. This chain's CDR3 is CASRRRRDTEAFF. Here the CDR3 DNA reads TGTGCCAGTAGGCGGCGTAGGGACACTGAAGCTTTCTTT.

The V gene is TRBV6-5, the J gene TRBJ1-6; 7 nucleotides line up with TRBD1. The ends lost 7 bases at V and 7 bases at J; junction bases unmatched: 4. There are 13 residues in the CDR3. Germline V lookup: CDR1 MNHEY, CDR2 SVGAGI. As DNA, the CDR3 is TGTGCCAGCACCGGGACAGCCAATTCACCCCTCCACTTT. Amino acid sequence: CASTGTANSPLHF.

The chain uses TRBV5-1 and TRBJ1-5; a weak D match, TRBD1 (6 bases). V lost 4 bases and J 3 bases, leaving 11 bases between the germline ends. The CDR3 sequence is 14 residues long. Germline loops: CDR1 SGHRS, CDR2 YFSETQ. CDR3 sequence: CASSPGTYNQPQHF. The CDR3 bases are TGCGCCAGCAGCCCCGGGACATACAATCAGCCCCAGCATTTT.

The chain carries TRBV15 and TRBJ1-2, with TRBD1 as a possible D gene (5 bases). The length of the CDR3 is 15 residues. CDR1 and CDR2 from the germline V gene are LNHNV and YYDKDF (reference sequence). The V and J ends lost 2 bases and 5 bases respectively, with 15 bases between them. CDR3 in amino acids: CATSRPSGLGYGYTF. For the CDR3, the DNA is TGTGCCACCAGCAGACCATCAGGGTTAGGATATGGCTACACCTTC. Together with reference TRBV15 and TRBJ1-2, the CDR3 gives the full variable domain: DAMVIQNPRYQVTQFGKPVTLSCSQTLNHNVMYWYQQKSSQAPKLLFHYYDKDFNNEADTPDNFQSRRPNTSFCFLDIRSPGLGDTAMYLCATSRPSGLGYGYTFGSGTRLTVV.

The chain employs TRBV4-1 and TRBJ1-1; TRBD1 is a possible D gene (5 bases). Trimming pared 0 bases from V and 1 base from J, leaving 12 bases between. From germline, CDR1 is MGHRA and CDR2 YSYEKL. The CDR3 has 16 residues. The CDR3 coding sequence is TGCGCCAGCAGCCAAGAAGGGGCCCCATCGAACACTGAAGCTTTCTTT. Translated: CASSQEGAPSNTEAFF.

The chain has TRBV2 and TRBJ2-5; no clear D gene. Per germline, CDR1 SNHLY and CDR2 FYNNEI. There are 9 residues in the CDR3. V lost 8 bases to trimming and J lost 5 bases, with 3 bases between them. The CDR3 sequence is CASGETQYF. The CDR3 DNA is TGTGCCAGCGGGGAGACCCAGTACTTC.

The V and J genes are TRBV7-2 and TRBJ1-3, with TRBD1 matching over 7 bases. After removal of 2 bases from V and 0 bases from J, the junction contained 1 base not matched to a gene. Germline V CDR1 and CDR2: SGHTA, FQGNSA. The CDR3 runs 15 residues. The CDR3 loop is CASSLSGGSGNTIYF. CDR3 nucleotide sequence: TGTGCCAGCAGCTTATCAGGGGGCTCTGGAAACACCATATATTTT.

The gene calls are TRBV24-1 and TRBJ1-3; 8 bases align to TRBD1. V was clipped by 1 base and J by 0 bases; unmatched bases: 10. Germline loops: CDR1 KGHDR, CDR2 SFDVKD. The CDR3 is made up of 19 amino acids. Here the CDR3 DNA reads TGTGCCACCAGTGATTTCGCCCGGGACAGGATCCACTCTGGAAACACCATATATTTT. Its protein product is CATSDFARDRIHSGNTIYF.

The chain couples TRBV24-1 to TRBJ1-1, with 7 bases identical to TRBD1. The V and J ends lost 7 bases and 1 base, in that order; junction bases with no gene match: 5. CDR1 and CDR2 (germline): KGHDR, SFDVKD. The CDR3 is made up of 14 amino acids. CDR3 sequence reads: CATRLGQENTEAFF. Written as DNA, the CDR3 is TGTGCCACCAGGCTTGGACAGGAGAACACTGAAGCTTTCTTT.

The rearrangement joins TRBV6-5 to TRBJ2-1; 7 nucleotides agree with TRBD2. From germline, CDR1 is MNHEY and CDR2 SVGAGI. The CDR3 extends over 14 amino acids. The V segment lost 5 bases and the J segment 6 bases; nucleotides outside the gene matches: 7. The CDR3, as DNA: TGTGCCAGCAGTCTGGGGGGGATAGTCAATGAGCAGTTCTTC. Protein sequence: CASSLGGIVNEQFF.

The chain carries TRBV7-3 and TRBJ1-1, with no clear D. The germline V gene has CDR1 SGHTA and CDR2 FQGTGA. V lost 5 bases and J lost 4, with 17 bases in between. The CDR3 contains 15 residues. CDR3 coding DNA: TGTGCCAGCAGCCTCAACCCCTCGGCCGGCACTGAAGCTTTCTTT. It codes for CASSLNPSAGTEAFF.

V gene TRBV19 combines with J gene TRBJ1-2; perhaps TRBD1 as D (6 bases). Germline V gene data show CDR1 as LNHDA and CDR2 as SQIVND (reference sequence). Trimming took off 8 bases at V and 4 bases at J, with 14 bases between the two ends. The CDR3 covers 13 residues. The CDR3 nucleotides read TGTGCCAGTTCATCGGGGGCCGGCTATGGCTACACCTTC. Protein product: CASSSGAGYGYTF.

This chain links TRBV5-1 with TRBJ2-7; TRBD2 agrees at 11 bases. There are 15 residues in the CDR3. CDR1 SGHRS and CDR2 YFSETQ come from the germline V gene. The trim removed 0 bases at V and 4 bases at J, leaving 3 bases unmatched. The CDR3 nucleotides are TGCGCCAGCAGCTTGGATAGCGGGGGGGCATACGAGCAGTACGTC. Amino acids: CASSLDSGGAYEQYV.